These 27 T cell receptor beta chains originate from one sample sequenced in a study of T cell responses to AZD1222 COVID-19 vaccine. Assay used: immunoSEQ multiplex PCR; TCRdb lists only in-frame clones, some missing. The sample shows fewer than 130,000 clones, 70% to 90% of them seen only once. The sample here was peripheral blood, taken 28 days after the second AZD1222 dose. The origin of the receptors is an adult who received the AZD1222 COVID-19 vaccine.

V gene TRBV19 combines with J gene TRBJ1-2; TRBD1 matches 8 bases. V lost 9 bases to trimming and J lost 0 bases; unmatched junction nucleotides: 9. Germline loops: CDR1 LNHDA, CDR2 SQIVND (reference sequence). The CDR3 has 15 amino acids. The CDR3 nucleotides are TGTGCCAGAAGGCTCAGGGGGCCCGCTAACTATGGCTACACCTTC. Its translation: CARRLRGPANYGYTF.

The rearrangement joins TRBV7-6 to TRBJ1-4; TRBD1 matches at 9 bases. Per germline, CDR1 SGHVS and CDR2 FNYEAQ. Trimming at V came to 5 bases and at J to 6 bases, leaving 4 bases not matched to a gene. The CDR3 extends over 14 amino acids. CDR3 nucleotide sequence: TGTGCCAGCAGCGAAGGGACAGGGTATGAAAAACTGTTTTTT. Amino acid sequence: CASSEGTGYEKLFF.

The rearrangement links TRBV4-1 to TRBJ1-3, with D unclear. V lost 1 base and J lost 0, with 16 bases in between. Germline V lookup: CDR1 MGHRA, CDR2 YSYEKL. The CDR3 covers 18 residues. CDR3 loop: CASSQGSRLRSSGNTIYF. For the CDR3, the DNA is TGCGCCAGCAGCCAAGGTTCCCGCCTGAGAAGCTCTGGAAACACCATATATTTT.

V usage is TRBV5-6 and J usage is TRBJ2-7, with D maybe TRBD2 (6 bases). The V gene lost 4 bases and the J gene lost 3 bases, with 8 bases spanning the gap. CDR1 and CDR2 (germline): SGHDT, YYEEEE. The CDR3 extends over 12 amino acids. DNA of the CDR3: TGTGCCAGCAGCATCGGGAGCTACGAGCAGTACTTC. Its protein product is CASSIGSYEQYF. The entire variable domain, with the rest obtained from reference TRBV5-6 and TRBJ2-7, is as follows: DAGVTQSPTHLIKTRGQQVTLRCSPKSGHDTVSWYQQALGQGPQFIFQYYEEEERQRGNFPDRFSGHQFPNYSSELNVNALLLGDSALYLCASSIGSYEQYFGPGTRLTVT.

This clone was observed a few times. The V call is TRBV6-5, the J call TRBJ1-5, with D uncertain. Germline V lookup: CDR1 MNHEY, CDR2 SVGAGI. Trimming left V 8 bases short and J 7 bases short, with 12 bases between. The CDR3 has 12 residues. The CDR3 is CASRRVGQPQHF. The CDR3 nucleotides are TGTGCCAGCCGAAGAGTGGGACAGCCCCAGCATTTT.

This chain uses TRBV3-1 (or the pseudogene TRBV3-2) with TRBJ2-1; 10 nucleotides align to TRBD2. Unmatched junction bases numbered 3, after V lost 6 bases and J lost 4 bases. Germline loops: CDR1 LGHDT, CDR2 YNNKEL (reference sequence). The CDR3 covers 14 residues. CDR3 bases: TGTGCCAGCAGACTAGCGGGGTTATACAATGAGCAGTTCTTC. Translated: CASRLAGLYNEQFF.

The chain recombines TRBV5-8 with TRBJ1-5, with D perhaps TRBD1 (5 bases). The CDR3 length is 14 residues. The ends were cut back, 4 bases at V and 9 bases at J, with 17 bases in the middle. Germline CDR1 reads SGHTS; CDR2 reads YDEGEE. DNA of the CDR3: TGTGCCAGCAGCCCTGGGACGCTCAATTGGCCCCAGCATTTT. Its translation: CASSPGTLNWPQHF.

J is TRBJ2-2 and V is TRBV13; D gene ambiguous. Trimming pared 0 bases from V and 6 bases from J, leaving 11 bases between. The CDR3 sequence is 15 residues long. Germline V gene lookup returns CDR1 PRHDT and CDR2 FYEKMQ (reference sequence). The CDR3 protein is CASSLGLGLPGELFF. The CDR3 nucleotides read TGTGCCAGCAGCTTAGGCTTGGGTCTCCCCGGGGAGCTGTTTTTT.

The chain recombines TRBV29-1 with TRBJ2-1, with a weak D call TRBD2 (9 bases). V lost 6 bases and J lost 4, with 37 bases in between. The germline V gene encodes CDR1 SQVTM and CDR2 ANQGSEA. The CDR3 is 21 amino acids. The CDR3 nucleotides are TGCAGCGTCCCATCCAGCGGCAGGGGGCGCGGAGGGACTAGCTTATACAATGAGCAGTTCTTC. Amino acids: CSVPSSGRGRGGTSLYNEQFF.

The chain is built from TRBV2 and TRBJ2-1; D is possibly TRBD1 (6 bases). The germline CDR1 and CDR2 sequences are SNHLY and FYNNEI. CDR3 size: 15 residues. The V end lost 6 bases, the J end lost 7 bases, and 19 bases lay between the germline ends. The CDR3 region has the DNA TGTGCCAGCAGCGAGCCGGGACACAACGGGAATGAGCAGTTCTTC. It encodes CASSEPGHNGNEQFF. The variable domain in full, completed from reference TRBV2 and TRBJ2-1, reads EPEVTQTPSHQVTQMGQEVILRCVPISNHLYFYWYRQILGQKVEFLVSFYNNEISEKSEIFDDQFSVERPDGSNFTLKIRSTKLEDSAMYFCASSEPGHNGNEQFFGPGTRLTVL.

This chain uses TRBV11-2 with TRBJ2-2, with 12 bases identical to TRBD2. V trimming: 5 bases; J trimming: 2 bases; junction bases outside the gene matches: 9. There are 18 residues in the CDR3. CDR1 and CDR2 from the germline V gene are SGHAT and FQNNGV. The CDR3 DNA reads as TGTGCCAGCAGCCAAAGCCTAGCGGGAGGGGGTAACACCGGGGAGCTGTTTTTT. Translated, it gives CASSQSLAGGGNTGELFF.

V usage is TRBV28 and J usage is TRBJ1-1, with 9 nucleotides matching TRBD1. This CDR3 is built from 15 residues. Trimming took 3 bases from V and 5 from J; bases not matched to a gene: 7. From germline, CDR1 is MDHEN and CDR2 SYDVKM. The DNA for the CDR3 is TGTGCCAGCAGTTTGACGGGGACAGGGTCGACTGAAGCTTTCTTT. Protein sequence: CASSLTGTGSTEAFF.

The chain uses TRBV28 and TRBJ1-6; TRBD1 agrees at 8 bases. CDR3 length: 12 amino acids. From germline, CDR1 is MDHEN and CDR2 SYDVKM. With 9 bases clipped from V and 10 bases from J, the junction kept 5 bases outside the gene matches. The chain's CDR3 is CASGQGMSPLHF. CDR3 nucleotide sequence: TGTGCCAGTGGACAGGGAATGTCACCCCTCCACTTT.

The chain employs TRBV5-1 and TRBJ1-3; D gene unclear. There are 16 residues in the CDR3. V lost 0 bases, J lost 0 bases, and 10 bases lay in between. Germline lookup yields CDR1 SGHRS and CDR2 YFSETQ. This CDR3 is CASSLGEVNSGNTIYF. CDR3 DNA: TGCGCCAGCAGCTTGGGGGAAGTAAACTCTGGAAACACCATATATTTT.

This sequence joins TRBV7-9 and TRBJ2-3; D is undetermined. The CDR3 contains 15 residues. Germline assignment: CDR1 SEHNR and CDR2 FQNEAQ (reference sequence). The V end was cut by 2 bases, the J end by 0 bases, with 9 bases between. The CDR3 DNA reads TGTGCCAGCAGCTTAACCTATCTTAGCACAGATACGCAGTATTTT. Its protein is CASSLTYLSTDTQYF.

The CDR3 here is CASSLRQGRETQYF. CDR3 nucleotides: TGTGCCAGCAGCCTTCGACAGGGACGGGAGACCCAGTACTTC. This chain links TRBV3-1 (or the pseudogene TRBV3-2) with TRBJ2-5; 7 bases match TRBD1. The CDR3 contains 14 residues. Trimming took 4 bases from V and 5 from J; bases not matched to a gene: 7. Germline loops: CDR1 LGHDT, CDR2 YNNKEL (reference sequence).

The sample holds a few counts of this clone. V gene TRBV27 combines with J gene TRBJ1-5; the D gene is possibly TRBD1 (6 bases). V was cut by 1 base and J by 6 bases, with 16 bases left in between. This CDR3 region has 16 residues. Germline V gene data show CDR1 as MNHEY and CDR2 as SMNVEV (reference sequence). CDR3 in DNA: TGTGCCAGCAGTTTATTCGGGGGCGGCTTCGGTCAGCCCCAGCATTTT. Encoded protein: CASSLFGGGFGQPQHF.

The gene calls are TRBV28 and TRBJ1-4, with 7 nucleotides matching TRBD1. The germline V gene has CDR1 MDHEN and CDR2 SYDVKM. With 4 bases clipped from V and 8 bases from J, the junction kept 16 bases outside the gene matches. The CDR3 contains 17 residues. The CDR3 is CASSSVSLDRAGEKLFF. CDR3 bases: TGTGCCAGCAGTTCCGTATCTTTAGACAGGGCAGGGGAAAAACTGTTTTTT. The full variable domain, completed using reference TRBV28 and TRBJ1-4, is DVKVTQSSRYLVKRTGEKVFLECVQDMDHENMFWYRQDPGLGLRLIYFSYDVKMKEKGDIPEGYSVSREKKERFSLILESASTNQTSMYLCASSSVSLDRAGEKLFFGSGTQLSVL.

The chain links TRBV5-5 to TRBJ2-6; D uncertain. Trimming took off 0 bases at V and 4 bases at J, with 8 bases between the two ends. Germline V gene data show CDR1 as SGHKS and CDR2 as YYEKEE (reference sequence). CDR3 size: 15 residues. This chain's CDR3 is CASSLDQSGANVLTF. CDR3 nucleotides: TGTGCCAGCAGCTTGGATCAGTCCGGGGCCAACGTCCTGACTTTC. Looking up the rest from reference TRBV5-5 and TRBJ2-6 gives the full variable domain: DAGVTQSPTHLIKTRGQQVTLRCSPISGHKSVSWYQQVLGQGPQFIFQYYEKEERGRGNFPDRFSARQFPNYSSELNVNALLLGDSALYLCASSLDQSGANVLTFGAGSRLTVL.

CDR3 nucleotides: TGTGCCAGCAGTTTATCACAGGGGGCCCAAAACACTGAAGCTTTCTTT. Protein: CASSLSQGAQNTEAFF. The rearrangement uses TRBV27 and TRBJ1-1, with TRBD1 identical over 9 bases. Germline V gene lookup returns CDR1 MNHEY and CDR2 SMNVEV (reference sequence). CDR3 length: 16 residues. The junction had 4 bases not matched to a gene; V was cut back by 0 bases and J by 2 bases.

The rearrangement joins TRBV2 to TRBJ2-2; D is possibly TRBD1 (6 bases). CDR3 length equals 15 residues. The ends were cut back, 6 bases at V and 6 bases at J, with 17 bases in the middle. Germline V gene sequence: CDR1 SNHLY, CDR2 FYNNEI. The CDR3 nucleotides are TGTGCCAGCAGGGACCGAAGGAAGGGGGCCGGGGAGCTGTTTTTT. This translates into CASRDRRKGAGELFF.

This chain uses TRBV7-9 with TRBJ1-5; no clear D gene. V was trimmed by 1 base and J by 6 bases, leaving 4 bases between them. The CDR3 runs to 12 residues. Germline values: CDR1 SEHNR, CDR2 FQNEAQ (reference sequence). CDR3 protein: CASSLESQPQHF. CDR3 nucleotide sequence: TGTGCCAGCAGCTTAGAGAGTCAGCCCCAGCATTTT.

Written as DNA, the CDR3 is TGTGCCAGTAGTGAGCCGGGACAGAGCTATGGCTACACCTTC. As protein: CASSEPGQSYGYTF. This chain connects TRBV19 to TRBJ1-2, with TRBD1 matching 7 bases. The V and J ends lost 5 bases and 4 bases, in that order; junction bases with no gene match: 7. The length of the CDR3 is 14 residues. Germline-derived CDR1 and CDR2 are LNHDA and SQIVND (reference sequence).

This clone has just a few counts. The junction departs from germline at one end; a sequencing error may be responsible. The V call is TRBV7-7, the J call TRBJ1-2; D gene unclear. Germline assignment: CDR1 SSHAT and CDR2 FNYEAQ (reference sequence). The CDR3 is 14 residues long. The CDR3 reads CASSWERFNYGYTF. CDR3 DNA sequence: TGTGCTAGCAGCTGGGAGAGGTTTAACTATGGCTACACCTTC. Full variable domain (rest looked up from reference TRBV7-7 and TRBJ1-2): GAGVSQSPRYKVTKRGQDVTLRCDPISSHATLYWYQQALGQGPEFLTYFNYEAQPDKSGLPSDRFSAERPEGSISTLTIQRTEQRDSAMYRCASSWERFNYGYTFGSGTRLTVV.

This CDR3 reads CASSAGTLENTEAFF. Here the CDR3 DNA reads TGTGCCAGTAGTGCCGGGACTTTGGAAAACACTGAAGCTTTCTTT. This chain uses TRBV19 with TRBJ1-1, with D maybe TRBD1 (5 bases). Germline V gene lookup returns CDR1 LNHDA and CDR2 SQIVND (reference sequence). The V end was cut by 5 bases, the J end by 2 bases, with 15 bases between. This CDR3 spans 15 amino acids.

The chain combines TRBV10-3 with TRBJ2-1; the match to TRBD2 covers 9 bases. Germline V gene data show CDR1 as ENHRY and CDR2 as SYGVKD. After removal of 0 bases from V and 0 bases from J, the junction contained 3 bases not matched to a gene. This CDR3 region has 17 residues. CDR3 sequence: CAISESWTSDSYNEQFF. Here the CDR3 DNA reads TGTGCCATCAGTGAGTCGTGGACTAGCGACTCCTACAATGAGCAGTTCTTC.

CDR3 region: CASSSGTGLSPLHF. The DNA for the CDR3 is TGTGCCAGCAGTTCCGGGACAGGGCTTTCACCCCTCCACTTT. V and J are TRBV27 and TRBJ1-6; 9 bases are shared with TRBD1. The CDR3 sequence is 14 residues long. The V gene end was trimmed by 4 bases and the J gene end by 9 bases; junction bases not matched to a gene: 4. Germline V gene data show CDR1 as MNHEY and CDR2 as SMNVEV (reference sequence).